This T cell receptor (beta chain) came from a study of cytomegalovirus exposure and HLA in healthy donors. Study-wide points: Later, an analysis showed that TCR beta chains associated with HLA were more clonally expanded than others that were equally common. It was reported that TCR beta sequences correctly inferred the HLA-A and HLA-B alleles for most subjects. It was likely that a cluster of highly shared sequence variants was a sequencing artifact. TCR beta chain V- and J-gene trimming was linked, in a later analysis, to a missense variant in DCLRE1C.

Amplification used 60 Vbeta primers and 13 Jbeta primers. Libraries were prepared by immunoSEQ multiplex PCR; TCRdb keeps only in-frame clonotypes and omits some of them. The sample shows about 180,000 clones, more than 65% of them seen only once. On this clone: What it binds is unknown.

The sequenced material came from PBMCs. The receptor comes from a woman aged 50 to 65 in good health and CMV-seronegative.

CDR3 nucleotide sequence: TGTGCCAGCACTAGCATGGTAGCGGGAGGGGAGACCCAGTACTTC. Amino acid sequence: CASTSMVAGGETQYF. This chain uses TRBV7-9 with TRBJ2-5; 11 bases line up with TRBD2. Trimming cost V 7 bases and J 5 bases; bases outside gene matches: 9. The CDR3 runs 15 residues. Germline V gene sequence: CDR1 SEHNR, CDR2 FQNEAQ (reference sequence).